The 8 T cell receptor beta chains presented below share a single source sample, sequenced in a study of control samples from healthy donors and cancer patients. TCRdb keeps only in-frame clones here, not all; method: immunoSEQ multiplex PCR. Of more than 95,000 clones listed, more than 80% were seen once; the top ten hold 8%. The material sequenced was blood. These receptors were obtained from a young man in good health.

The rearrangement joins TRBV7-9 to TRBJ2-4, with unresolved D. This CDR3 has 11 residues. Germline V CDR1 and CDR2: SEHNR, FQNEAQ (reference sequence). Trimming removed 5 bases from V and 15 bases from J, with 14 bases in between. The DNA for the CDR3 is TGTGCCAGCAGCACAAGGGATGGCTTGTACTTC. Amino acid sequence: CASSTRDGLYF.

The V gene is TRBV5-4, the J gene TRBJ1-3; maybe TRBD1 (6 bases). CDR3 size: 14 residues. Trimming removed 5 bases from V and 4 bases from J, with 13 bases in between. Germline V gene data show CDR1 as SGHNT and CDR2 as YYREEE (reference sequence). The DNA for the CDR3 is TGTGCCAGCAGGGATCTAGGGGGAGGAAACACCATATATTTT. It specifies CASRDLGGGNTIYF.

This clone was recorded only once. The gene calls are TRBV27 and TRBJ1-6; D is possibly TRBD1 (6 bases). There are 14 residues in the CDR3. The germline V gene encodes CDR1 MNHEY and CDR2 SMNVEV (reference sequence). V lost 6 bases and J lost 7, with 13 bases in between. The CDR3 DNA reads TGTGCCAGCAGGACAGGTTTATGGAATTCACCCCTCCACTTT. Translated: CASRTGLWNSPLHF.

This clone was found once. The chain links TRBV6-5 to TRBJ1-1, with D possibly being TRBD1 (6 bases). CDR1 is MNHEY, CDR2 SVGAGI, per germline. The CDR3 is 13 amino acids. V lost 9 bases to trimming and J lost 0 bases, with 11 bases between them. The CDR3 region has the DNA TGTGCCAGTACCGGGACAATGAACACTGAAGCTTTCTTT. Its protein is CASTGTMNTEAFF.

The chain employs TRBV6-4 and TRBJ2-1; 9 bases agree with TRBD2. Germline V gene sequence: CDR1 MRHNA, CDR2 SNTAGT. J gave up 3 bases and V 0 bases, and 0 bases lay outside the gene matches. There are 15 residues in the CDR3. CDR3 sequence: CASSDSRGGYNEQFF. Here the CDR3 DNA reads TGTGCCAGCAGTGACTCGCGGGGGGGCTACAATGAGCAGTTCTTC.

This clone was recorded a few times. This chain uses TRBV7-9 with TRBJ2-7, with 8 bases fitting TRBD1. CDR1 and CDR2 (germline): SEHNR, FQNEAQ (reference sequence). The trim removed 1 base at V and 5 bases at J, leaving 4 bases unmatched. CDR3 length equals 14 residues. CDR3 amino acids: CASSLGTGYNEQYF. The CDR3 nucleotides read TGTGCCAGCAGCTTAGGGACAGGGTATAACGAGCAGTACTTC.

The chain uses TRBV27 and TRBJ1-1, with D possibly TRBD1 on 6 matching bases. The CDR3 covers 12 residues. Looked up from germline, CDR1 is MNHEY and CDR2 is SMNVEV (reference sequence). Trimming left V 3 bases short and J 9 bases short, with 11 bases between. This CDR3 reads CASSFSQGKAFF. CDR3 in DNA: TGTGCCAGCAGTTTTTCCCAGGGGAAAGCTTTCTTT.

This chain joins TRBV29-1 and TRBJ2-1; no clear D. The V and J ends lost 1 base and 6 bases respectively, with 1 base between them. CDR3 size: 10 residues. Looked up from germline, CDR1 is SQVTM and CDR2 is ANQGSEA. CDR3 sequence (DNA): TGCAGCGTTGAAGTCAATGAGCAGTTCTTC. Amino acids: CSVEVNEQFF.